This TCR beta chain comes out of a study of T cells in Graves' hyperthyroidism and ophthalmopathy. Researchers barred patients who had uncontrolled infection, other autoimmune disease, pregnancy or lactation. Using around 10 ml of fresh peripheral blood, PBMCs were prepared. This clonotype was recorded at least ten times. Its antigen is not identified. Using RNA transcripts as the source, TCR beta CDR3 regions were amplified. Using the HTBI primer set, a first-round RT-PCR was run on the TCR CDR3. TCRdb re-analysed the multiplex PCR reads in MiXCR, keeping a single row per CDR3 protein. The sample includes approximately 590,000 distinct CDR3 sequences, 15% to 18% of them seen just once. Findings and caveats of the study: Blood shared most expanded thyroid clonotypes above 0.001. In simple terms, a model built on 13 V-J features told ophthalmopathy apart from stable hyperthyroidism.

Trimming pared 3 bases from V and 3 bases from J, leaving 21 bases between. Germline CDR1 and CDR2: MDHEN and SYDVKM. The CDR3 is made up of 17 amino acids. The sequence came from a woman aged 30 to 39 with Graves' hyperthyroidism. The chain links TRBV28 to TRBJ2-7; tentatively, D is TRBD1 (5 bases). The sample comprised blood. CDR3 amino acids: CASSFTGVPSVGYEQYF. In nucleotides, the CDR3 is TGTGCCAGCAGTTTCACAGGAGTTCCTTCGGTCGGCTACGAGCAGTACTTC.